This TCR beta chain was sequenced for a study of shared clonotypes between healthy human individuals. Study in general: Donors were a couple of women and a few men aged 18 to 49. Findings and caveats of the study: Some naive CD4 clonotypes, roughly 4.5%, turned up in common across several donors.

CDR1 and CDR2 from the germline V gene are MDHEN and SYDVKM. Trimming left V 6 bases short and J 6 bases short, with 12 bases between. This CDR3 contains 12 residues. Sequenced by immunoSEQ multiplex PCR; TCRdb stores in-frame clones only, minus some. The sample records 300,000 to 400,000 clones, over 70% being singletons. Concerning this clone itself: Its antigen is not known.

This TCR was recovered from a man aged 25 to 40 in good health. The rearrangement links TRBV28 to TRBJ2-7; D ambiguous. The sequenced sample was memory CD4+ T cells sorted from blood. Subset described: CD45RA-negative fraction. The CDR3 region is CASSSPTAEQYF. CDR3 bases: TGTGCCAGCAGCTCACCTACAGCCGAGCAGTACTTC.